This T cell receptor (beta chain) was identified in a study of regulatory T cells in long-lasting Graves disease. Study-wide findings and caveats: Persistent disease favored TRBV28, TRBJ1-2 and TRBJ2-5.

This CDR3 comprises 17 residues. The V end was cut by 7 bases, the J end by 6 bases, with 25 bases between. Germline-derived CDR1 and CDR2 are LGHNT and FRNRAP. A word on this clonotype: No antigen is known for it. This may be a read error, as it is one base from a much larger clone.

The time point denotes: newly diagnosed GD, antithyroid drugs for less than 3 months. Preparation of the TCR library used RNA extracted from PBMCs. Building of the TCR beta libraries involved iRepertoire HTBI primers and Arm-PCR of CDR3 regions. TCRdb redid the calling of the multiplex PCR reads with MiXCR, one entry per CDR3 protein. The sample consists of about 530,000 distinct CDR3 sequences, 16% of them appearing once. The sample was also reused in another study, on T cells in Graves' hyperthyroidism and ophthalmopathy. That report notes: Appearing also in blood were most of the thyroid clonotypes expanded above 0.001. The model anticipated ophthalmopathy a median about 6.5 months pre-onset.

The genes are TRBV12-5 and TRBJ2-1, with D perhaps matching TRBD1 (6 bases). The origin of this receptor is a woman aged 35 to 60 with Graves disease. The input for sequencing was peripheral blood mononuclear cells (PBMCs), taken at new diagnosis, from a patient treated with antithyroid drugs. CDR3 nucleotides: TGTGCTAGTGTTCCAGAGCCGAGACAGGCATCCCTCAATGAGCAGTTCTTC. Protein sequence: CASVPEPRQASLNEQFF. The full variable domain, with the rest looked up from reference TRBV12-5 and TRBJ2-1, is DARVTQTPRHKVTEMGQEVTMRCQPILGHNTVFWYRQTMMQGLELLAYFRNRAPLDDSGMPKDRFSAEMPDATLATLKIQPSEPRDSAVYFCASVPEPRQASLNEQFFGPGTRLTVL.